These 32 T cell receptor beta chains came from one sample sequenced in a study of blood T cell repertoires in COVID-19. The protocol was immunoSEQ multiplex PCR, while the TCRdb copy is restricted to in-frame clones and leaves out a portion. The sample lists more than 150,000 clones, roughly 76% occurring once. Sequencing was performed on peripheral blood. These receptors all come from a woman at least 80 years old with COVID-19, enrolled during active disease.

About this clone: The conserved closing phenylalanine or tryptophan is absent in this CDR3, likely reflecting a read error. It is unclear where the CDR3 begins or ends on the DNA, so no DNA is shown, and the CDR3 is as TCRdb lists it. V usage is TRBV6-2 or TRBV6-3 and J usage is TRBJ1-2. Per the germline V gene, CDR1 is MNHEY and CDR2 is SVGEGT. The CDR3 spans 13 amino acids, including both terminal residues. The CDR3 sequence: CASSYSGEALGAL.

V usage is TRBV13 and J usage is TRBJ1-6, with unresolved D. Looked up from germline, CDR1 is PRHDT and CDR2 is FYEKMQ (reference sequence). This CDR3 has 14 residues. V was clipped by 8 bases and J by 7 bases, with 15 bases between them. DNA of the CDR3: TGTGCCAGCGGAGCGGGTTCCCTCAATTCACCCCTCCACTTT. It codes for CASGAGSLNSPLHF. The entire variable domain, with the rest obtained from reference TRBV13 and TRBJ1-6, is as follows: AAGVIQSPRHLIKEKRETATLKCYPIPRHDTVYWYQQGPGQDPQFLISFYEKMQSDKGSIPDRFSAQQFSDYHSELNMSSLELGDSALYFCASGAGSLNSPLHFGNGTRLTVT.

J is TRBJ2-3 and V is TRBV7-9; perhaps TRBD2 as D (5 bases). The length of the CDR3 is 16 residues. In germline, CDR1 is SEHNR, CDR2 FQNEAQ (reference sequence). V was trimmed by 1 base and J by 0 bases, leaving 11 bases between them. The CDR3 loop is CASSLVGNPSTDTQYF. The CDR3, as DNA: TGTGCCAGCAGCTTAGTCGGGAACCCTAGCACAGATACGCAGTATTTT. The full variable domain, in which reference TRBV7-9 and TRBJ2-3 provide the parts outside the CDR3, is DTGVSQNPRHKITKRGQNVTFRCDPISEHNRLYWYRQTLGQGPEFLTYFQNEAQLEKSRLLSDRFSAERPKGSFSTLEIQRTEQGDSAMYLCASSLVGNPSTDTQYFGPGTRLTVL.

The V and J genes are TRBV7-9 and TRBJ2-7; maybe TRBD1 (7 bases). The CDR3 is made up of 15 amino acids. V was trimmed by 2 bases and J by 3 bases, leaving 14 bases between them. Germline CDR1 reads SEHNR; CDR2 reads FQNEAQ (reference sequence). CDR3 nucleotide sequence: TGTGCCAGCAGCTTAACAGGGGCCGGGGGCTACGAGCAGTACTTC. This sequence encodes CASSLTGAGGYEQYF.

The chain links TRBV5-1 to TRBJ2-2; 10 nucleotides align to TRBD1. CDR3 length: 16 residues. After removal of 3 bases from V and 3 bases from J, the junction contained 5 bases not matched to a gene. Germline-derived CDR1 and CDR2 are SGHRS and YFSETQ. The CDR3 DNA reads TGCGCCAGCAGCTCCCCGGGGACAGGGGACACCGGGGAGCTGTTTTTT. It translates to CASSSPGTGDTGELFF.

The chain couples TRBV15 to TRBJ2-5; 14 bases are a match to TRBD2. Germline V CDR1 and CDR2: LNHNV, YYDKDF (reference sequence). This CDR3 has 16 residues. Trimming at V came to 4 bases and at J to 4 bases, leaving 5 bases not matched to a gene. The CDR3 DNA is TGTGCCACCAGCAAGACTAGCGGGGGGGCCAGAGAGACCCAGTACTTC. It translates to CATSKTSGGARETQYF.

The chain combines TRBV5-1 with TRBJ2-5, with TRBD1 matching over 7 bases. CDR1 and CDR2 (germline): SGHRS, YFSETQ. CDR3 length: 14 amino acids. V lost 4 bases to trimming and J lost 1 base; unmatched junction nucleotides: 4. CDR3 sequence: CASSETGIQETQYF. The CDR3 DNA follows: TGCGCCAGCAGCGAGACAGGGATCCAAGAGACCCAGTACTTC.

This clone is a singleton in its sample. V is TRBV6-4 and J is TRBJ1-1; D is undetermined. The CDR3 is 13 residues long. V lost 3 bases and J 4 bases, leaving 9 bases between the germline ends. Germline V gives CDR1 MRHNA, CDR2 SNTAGT. The CDR3 reads CASSEDGGTEAFF. DNA of the CDR3: TGTGCCAGCAGTGAGGACGGAGGCACTGAAGCTTTCTTT.

V and J are TRBV5-1 and TRBJ2-7, with a possible D match to TRBD2 (6 bases). V lost 1 base and J lost 2, with 10 bases in between. Germline V gene data show CDR1 as SGHRS and CDR2 as YFSETQ. The CDR3 sequence is 14 residues long. Here the CDR3 DNA reads TGCGCCAGCAGCTTGTTAGGCGGGACCTACGAGCAGTACTTC. This translates into CASSLLGGTYEQYF. The full variable domain, its missing parts supplied by reference TRBV5-1 and TRBJ2-7, is KAGVTQTPRYLIKTRGQQVTLSCSPISGHRSVSWYQQTPGQGLQFLFEYFSETQRNKGNFPGRFSGRQFSNSRSEMNVSTLELGDSALYLCASSLLGGTYEQYFGPGTRLTVT.

This clone is a singleton in its sample. The chain recombines TRBV19 with TRBJ2-1; tentative D call: TRBD2 (5 bases). This CDR3 has 11 residues. The V gene's germline CDR1 is LNHDA and CDR2 SQIVND (reference sequence). Trimming removed 8 bases from V and 9 bases from J, with 11 bases in between. The CDR3 reads CASGERSEQFF. The DNA of the CDR3 is TGTGCCAGTGGCGAGCGGAGTGAGCAGTTCTTC. Supplemented by reference TRBV19 and TRBJ2-1, the full variable domain reads DGGITQSPKYLFRKEGQNVTLSCEQNLNHDAMYWYRQDPGQGLRLIYYSQIVNDFQKGDIAEGYSVSREKKESFPLTVTSAQKNPTAFYLCASGERSEQFFGPGTRLTVL.

V is TRBV18 and J is TRBJ1-1; D remains ambiguous. The V gene lost 3 bases and the J gene lost 5 bases, with 13 bases spanning the gap. CDR1 and CDR2 from the germline V gene are KGHSH and LQKENI. The CDR3 contains 14 residues. The CDR3 protein is CASSPPGLVTEAFF. CDR3 nucleotide sequence: TGTGCCAGCTCACCTCCCGGGTTGGTAACTGAAGCTTTCTTT.

The V and J genes are TRBV27 and TRBJ2-7; D remains unclear. This CDR3 spans 14 amino acids. Trimming took 1 base from V and 9 from J, leaving 16 bases between them. In germline, CDR1 is MNHEY, CDR2 SMNVEV (reference sequence). Here the CDR3 reads CASSLWYNSPVQYF. The CDR3 DNA reads as TGTGCCAGCAGTTTATGGTACAATAGCCCGGTGCAGTACTTC.

The rearrangement uses TRBV6-5 and TRBJ1-4; no clear D gene. Germline V gene lookup returns CDR1 MNHEY and CDR2 SVGAGI. The CDR3 runs to 16 residues. V was shortened by 0 bases and J by 3 bases, with 11 bases between the two germline ends. In DNA form, the CDR3 reads TGTGCCAGCAGTTACTCGAGCAACCCACCTAATGAAAAACTGTTTTTT. Protein: CASSYSSNPPNEKLFF.

The chain couples TRBV11-2 to TRBJ2-5; TRBD2 matches at 15 bases. Germline trimming cut 1 base from V and 4 bases from J; bases unmatched to any gene: 7. CDR1 is SGHAT and CDR2 is FQNNGV in the germline V gene. The CDR3 runs to 18 residues. The CDR3: CASSLGTSGGAFAETQYF. In DNA form, the CDR3 reads TGTGCCAGCAGCTTAGGGACTAGCGGGGGGGCCTTTGCAGAGACCCAGTACTTC.

This clone was seen more than once but under ten times. The CDR3: CASSPTYEQYF. The CDR3 region has the DNA TGTGCCAGCTCACCTACCTACGAGCAGTACTTC. This rearrangement joins TRBV18 to TRBJ2-7; D is ambiguous. The germline V gene has CDR1 KGHSH and CDR2 LQKENI. The length of the CDR3 is 11 residues. Trimming left V 3 bases short and J 2 bases short, with 2 bases between. Together with reference TRBV18 and TRBJ2-7, the CDR3 gives the full variable domain: NAGVMQNPRHLVRRRGQEARLRCSPMKGHSHVYWYRQLPEEGLKFMVYLQKENIIDESGMPKERFSAEFPKEGPSILRIQQVVRGDSAAYFCASSPTYEQYFGPGTRLTVT.

The gene calls are TRBV10-3 and TRBJ2-7, with 9 positions matching TRBD1. The CDR3 has 15 amino acids. Losses at the gene ends were 1 base for V and 4 bases for J; bases not matched to a gene: 5. Germline CDR1 is ENHRY and CDR2 is SYGVKD. CDR3 sequence (DNA): TGTGCCATCAGTGAGTTAGGGACAGGGTCTTACGAGCAGTACTTC. Residues: CAISELGTGSYEQYF.

V and J are TRBV4-1 and TRBJ2-3, with TRBD2 matching 7 bases. Germline CDR1 and CDR2: MGHRA and YSYEKL. Germline trimming cut 5 bases from V and 0 bases from J; bases unmatched to any gene: 5. The CDR3 is 15 amino acids. The CDR3 DNA follows: TGCGCCAGCAGCGCTCTAGCGGAGAGCACAGATACGCAGTATTTT. Encoded protein: CASSALAESTDTQYF.

V gene TRBV28 combines with J gene TRBJ2-7, with D possibly TRBD2 on 7 matching bases. This CDR3 comprises 14 residues. The V end lost 1 base, the J end lost 3 bases, and 10 bases lay between the germline ends. Germline V lookup: CDR1 MDHEN, CDR2 SYDVKM. The CDR3 protein is CASSLSGGRYEQYF. Here the CDR3 DNA reads TGTGCCAGCAGTTTATCGGGGGGCCGCTACGAGCAGTACTTC.

The J gene is TRBJ2-4, the V gene TRBV28; D is undetermined. CDR3 length equals 16 residues. Germline CDR1 reads MDHEN; CDR2 reads SYDVKM. V was clipped by 5 bases and J by 0 bases, with 14 bases between them. The CDR3 region is CASSPAFPGAKNIQYF. The CDR3 DNA reads TGTGCCAGCAGTCCCGCCTTCCCCGGAGCCAAAAACATTCAGTACTTC.

The chain joins TRBV2 to TRBJ2-3; 8 bases align to TRBD1. Per the germline V gene, CDR1 is SNHLY and CDR2 is FYNNEI. Losses at the gene ends were 1 base for V and 6 bases for J; bases not matched to a gene: 6. CDR3 length: 15 residues. Here the CDR3 DNA reads TGTGCCAGCAGTGAAGGGCCAGGGGGCCGGGATACGCAGTATTTT. Residues: CASSEGPGGRDTQYF.

The J gene is TRBJ2-7, the V gene TRBV2; TRBD2 aligns across 9 bases. J gave up 2 bases and V 5 bases, and 7 bases lay outside the gene matches. The CDR3 sequence is 15 residues long. CDR1 and CDR2 (germline): SNHLY, FYNNEI. CDR3 amino acids: CASSSLAGYTYEQYF. CDR3 in DNA: TGTGCCAGCAGTTCCCTAGCGGGGTACACCTACGAGCAGTACTTC.

This rearrangement joins TRBV3-1 (or the pseudogene TRBV3-2) to TRBJ1-2, with TRBD1 matching over 9 bases. After removal of 1 base from V and 8 bases from J, the junction contained 11 bases not matched to a gene. This CDR3 has 16 amino acids. Per germline, CDR1 LGHDT and CDR2 YNNKEL (reference sequence). CDR3 nucleotide sequence: TGTGCCAGCAGCCAAGGGGGACAGGGCGTCCCGGGGGGCTACACCTTC. Its protein is CASSQGGQGVPGGYTF.

The rearrangement uses TRBV27 and TRBJ1-1; D gene ambiguous. Germline CDR1 MNHEY, CDR2 SMNVEV (reference sequence). V was trimmed by 0 bases and J by 1 base, leaving 9 bases between them. The CDR3 totals 15 residues. The CDR3 sequence: CASSLSGPQNTEAFF. CDR3 in DNA: TGTGCCAGCAGTTTATCGGGCCCCCAGAACACTGAAGCTTTCTTT.

As to this clone: The junction shows a germline mismatch at one end, possibly a read error. The chain has TRBV19 and TRBJ1-4; possibly TRBD1 for D (6 bases). Germline values: CDR1 LNHDA, CDR2 SQIVND (reference sequence). The CDR3 runs 13 residues. CDR3 sequence (DNA): TGTGCCAGTAGTATAGACCCTACAGGGTATCGATATTTT. Translating it yields CASSIDPTGYRYF.

This clone is a singleton in its sample. V is TRBV6-5 and J is TRBJ2-1; 7 bases align to TRBD1. The germline CDR1 and CDR2 sequences are MNHEY and SVGAGI. J was trimmed by 15 bases and V by 5 bases; bases with no gene match: 10. The CDR3 loop spans 12 amino acids. In nucleotides, the CDR3 is TGTGCCAGCAGTCCGGGACAGCGACTTTTGTTCTTC. The encoded protein is CASSPGQRLLFF.

The chain carries TRBV19 and TRBJ1-5; 10 bases align to TRBD1. This CDR3 contains 17 residues. V lost 1 base to trimming and J lost 2 bases; unmatched junction nucleotides: 5. Germline assignment: CDR1 LNHDA and CDR2 SQIVND (reference sequence). CDR3: CASSIGTGGGGNQPQHF. CDR3 DNA sequence: TGTGCCAGTAGTATAGGGACAGGGGGGGGTGGCAATCAGCCCCAGCATTTT. Combining the CDR3 with reference TRBV19 and TRBJ1-5 gives the whole variable domain DGGITQSPKYLFRKEGQNVTLSCEQNLNHDAMYWYRQDPGQGLRLIYYSQIVNDFQKGDIAEGYSVSREKKESFPLTVTSAQKNPTAFYLCASSIGTGGGGNQPQHFGDGTRLSIL.

The V and J genes are TRBV19 and TRBJ2-1; 9 positions match TRBD2. J lost 9 bases, V lost 0 bases, and 3 bases had no gene match. CDR1 and CDR2 from the germline V gene are LNHDA and SQIVND (reference sequence). This CDR3 spans 14 amino acids. The CDR3: CASSIDLAGPEQFF. The CDR3 nucleotides read TGTGCCAGTAGTATAGATCTAGCGGGGCCTGAGCAGTTCTTC.

This sequence joins TRBV19 and TRBJ1-2; 7 bases map to TRBD1. Trimming at V came to 8 bases and at J to 4 bases, leaving 4 bases not matched to a gene. The CDR3 has 12 residues. Germline V gene lookup returns CDR1 LNHDA and CDR2 SQIVND (reference sequence). CDR3 sequence reads: CASEGQSYGYTF. The CDR3 DNA reads as TGTGCCAGTGAGGGACAGTCCTATGGCTACACCTTC.

The chain combines TRBV28 with TRBJ2-2, with 12 bases identical to TRBD2. The CDR3 contains 19 residues. The germline V gene encodes CDR1 MDHEN and CDR2 SYDVKM. J lost 6 bases, V lost 1 base, and 12 bases had no gene match. CDR3 sequence reads: CASSLSLGLAGPTAGELFF. DNA for the CDR3: TGTGCCAGCAGTTTATCCCTAGGACTAGCGGGGCCAACGGCCGGGGAGCTGTTTTTT.

The rearrangement links TRBV10-3 to TRBJ1-1; 11 bases agree with TRBD1. The V segment lost 6 bases and the J segment 7 bases; nucleotides outside the gene matches: 7. CDR3 length: 14 residues. The V gene's germline CDR1 is ENHRY and CDR2 SYGVKD. The CDR3 DNA reads TGTGCCATCAGGGGGACAGGGGGTACGGGTGAAGCTTTCTTT. It encodes CAIRGTGGTGEAFF.

The chain is built from TRBV6-5 and TRBJ1-1; D is uncertain. This CDR3 has 14 amino acids. The V end lost 5 bases, the J end lost 4 bases, and 14 bases lay between the germline ends. In germline, CDR1 is MNHEY, CDR2 SVGAGI. CDR3 amino acids: CASSPHPRGTEAFF. Written as DNA, the CDR3 is TGTGCCAGCAGTCCCCACCCTAGAGGCACTGAAGCTTTCTTT.

V is TRBV28 and J is TRBJ1-1; D gene uncertain. The V gene's germline CDR1 is MDHEN and CDR2 SYDVKM. This CDR3 has 15 residues. Trimming left V 2 bases short and J 2 bases short, with 12 bases between. CDR3 in DNA: TGTGCCAGCAGTTTACTTCAGGTTCCCAACACTGAAGCTTTCTTT. It yields the protein CASSLLQVPNTEAFF.